The 31 T cell receptor beta chains below come from one sample, sequenced in a study of cytomegalovirus exposure and HLA in healthy donors. Amplification used 60 Vbeta primers and 13 Jbeta primers. Method: immunoSEQ multiplex PCR; TCRdb's copy keeps in-frame clones and lacks some. Here the sample spans nearly 200,000 clones, more than 75% being singletons. Sequences were obtained from PBMCs. These receptor sequences come from a male donor in good health and CMV-seropositive.

The CDR3 loop is CASSFSGGLEAFF. The CDR3 nucleotides are TGTGCCAGCAGCTTCTCGGGGGGGCTTGAAGCTTTCTTT. The chain recombines TRBV13 with TRBJ1-1; D might be TRBD1 (6 bases). From germline, CDR1 is PRHDT and CDR2 FYEKMQ (reference sequence). This CDR3 has 13 residues. V was clipped by 3 bases and J by 7 bases, with 12 bases between them. Using reference TRBV13 and TRBJ1-1 for the parts outside the CDR3, the full variable domain is AAGVIQSPRHLIKEKRETATLKCYPIPRHDTVYWYQQGPGQDPQFLISFYEKMQSDKGSIPDRFSAQQFSDYHSELNMSSLELGDSALYFCASSFSGGLEAFFGQGTRLTVV.

This clone was seen only once. The same CDR3 is also encoded by other DNA sequences in this sample. This chain joins TRBV7-2 and TRBJ2-3; D is possibly TRBD1 (6 bases). The V end lost 3 bases, the J end lost 3 bases, and 7 bases lay between the germline ends. Germline V gives CDR1 SGHTA, CDR2 FQGNSA. The CDR3 spans 13 residues. The CDR3 DNA follows: TGTGCCAGCAGCTTCCAGGGGACAGATACGCAGTATTTT. Its protein product is CASSFQGTDTQYF.

This chain uses TRBV5-1 with TRBJ2-5, with D perhaps matching TRBD2 (5 bases). CDR1 SGHRS and CDR2 YFSETQ come from the germline V gene. This CDR3 contains 13 residues. Trimming stripped 4 bases from V and 2 bases from J, with 9 bases between. CDR3 in DNA: TGCGCCAGCAGCGTAAGCGGACAAGAGACCCAGTACTTC. It codes for CASSVSGQETQYF.

The CDR3 spells CAWNLRDRVGSPLHF. The DNA for the CDR3 is TGTGCCTGGAACTTGCGGGACAGGGTAGGATCACCCCTCCACTTT. This chain connects TRBV30 to TRBJ1-6; 9 nucleotides line up with TRBD1. Germline V lookup: CDR1 GTSNPN, CDR2 SVGIG (reference sequence). V gave up 4 bases and J gave up 10 bases; unmatched junction bases: 11. The CDR3 is 15 amino acids.

V gene TRBV6-5 combines with J gene TRBJ1-2; D uncertain. Trimming took off 0 bases at V and 8 bases at J, with 10 bases between the two ends. Germline lookup yields CDR1 MNHEY and CDR2 SVGAGI. CDR3 length: 13 residues. CDR3 DNA: TGTGCCAGCAGTTACTCGGAGGAACGCGGCTACACCTTC. It specifies CASSYSEERGYTF.

J is TRBJ2-5 and V is TRBV19, with 7 bases lining up with TRBD1. Matching the DNA end better, TRBJ2-7 makes the J call doubtful. In germline, CDR1 is LNHDA, CDR2 SQIVND (reference sequence). The CDR3 runs 15 residues. CDR3 coding DNA: TGTGCCAGTAGACGGAACCCGACAGGGCCCTACGAGCAGTACTTC. This translates into CASRRNPTGPYEQYF.

The J gene is TRBJ2-1, the V gene TRBV2; a weak D match, TRBD2 (5 bases). Germline lookup yields CDR1 SNHLY and CDR2 FYNNEI. This CDR3 is built from 12 residues. V was pared by 6 bases and J by 5 bases, with 8 bases between. CDR3 in amino acids: CASRAGNNEQFF. CDR3 in DNA: TGTGCCAGCAGGGCGGGCAACAATGAGCAGTTCTTC.

This chain joins TRBV6-5 and TRBJ1-5, with TRBD1 as a possible D gene (5 bases). V shed 0 bases and J shed 5 bases, with 11 bases lying between them. The CDR3 covers 15 residues. The germline V gene encodes CDR1 MNHEY and CDR2 SVGAGI. Here the CDR3 reads CASSYSDSPHQPQHF. The CDR3 DNA is TGTGCCAGCAGTTACTCTGACAGTCCCCATCAGCCCCAGCATTTT.

The J gene is TRBJ1-1, the V gene TRBV4-3; TRBD1 is a possible D gene (5 bases). The CDR3 totals 21 residues. From germline, CDR1 is LGHNA and CDR2 YSLEER. Trimming left V 1 base short and J 0 bases short, with 27 bases between. The CDR3 DNA reads as TGCGCCAGCAGCCAAGCTCCTAAATACTTTACAGGTGTGGGGATGAACACTGAAGCTTTCTTT. The encoded protein is CASSQAPKYFTGVGMNTEAFF.

This chain connects TRBV19 to TRBJ1-5; weak D call: TRBD1 (5 bases). The V end was cut by 2 bases, the J end by 7 bases, with 9 bases between. The CDR3 totals 13 residues. Germline V lookup: CDR1 LNHDA, CDR2 SQIVND (reference sequence). CDR3 protein: CASSIQGGQPQHF. In nucleotides, the CDR3 is TGTGCCAGTAGTATACAGGGAGGCCAGCCCCAGCATTTT.

This clone was seen once. V gene TRBV7-3 combines with J gene TRBJ2-2; D remains unclear. V lost 2 bases to trimming and J lost 4 bases, with 5 bases between them. Germline lookup yields CDR1 SGHTA and CDR2 FQGTGA. The CDR3 has 13 amino acids. Written as DNA, the CDR3 is TGTGCCAGCAGCTTAGAGTCCACCGGGGAGCTGTTTTTT. It translates to CASSLESTGELFF.

This chain links TRBV7-2 with TRBJ1-2; the D gene is possibly TRBD1 (6 bases). The germline V gene encodes CDR1 SGHTA and CDR2 FQGNSA. This CDR3 comprises 15 residues. V lost 4 bases to trimming and J lost 5 bases, with 17 bases between them. CDR3 coding DNA: TGTGCCAGCAGCTCCTTCGGGGGGGGCGGATATGGCTACACCTTC. Its translation: CASSSFGGGGYGYTF.

The V and J genes are TRBV6-5 and TRBJ2-7, with D maybe TRBD1 (6 bases). CDR1 and CDR2 from the germline V gene are MNHEY and SVGAGI. The CDR3 spans 12 residues. In nucleotides, the CDR3 is TGTGTCTCAGGGGAATTTATCTACGAGCAGTACTTC. It codes for CVSGEFIYEQYF.

This clone was counted a single time. V gene TRBV6-1 combines with J gene TRBJ2-3; D is undetermined. Trimming stripped 1 base from V and 1 base from J, with 12 bases between. CDR3 length: 16 residues. The germline V gene encodes CDR1 MNHNS and CDR2 SASEGT. The CDR3 coding sequence is TGTGCCAGCAGTGAAGGCTCAGGCCCACGCACAGATACGCAGTATTTT. As protein: CASSEGSGPRTDTQYF.

The rearrangement links TRBV7-3 to TRBJ2-5; tentatively, D is TRBD1 (5 bases). The V gene lost 2 bases and the J gene lost 3 bases, with 7 bases spanning the gap. CDR3 length: 13 residues. The germline gives CDR1 SGHTA, CDR2 FQGTGA. The CDR3: CASSLSTEETQYF. The CDR3 bases are TGTGCCAGCAGCTTATCGACAGAAGAGACCCAGTACTTC.

The chain employs TRBV7-2 and TRBJ2-5, with 7 nucleotides matching TRBD2. Germline V gene lookup returns CDR1 SGHTA and CDR2 FQGNSA. The CDR3 loop spans 14 amino acids. V gave up 5 bases and J gave up 1 base; unmatched junction bases: 4. CDR3 in DNA: TGTGCCAGCAGCCCCCCGGGGGGCCAAGAGACCCAGTACTTC. This codes for CASSPPGGQETQYF.

This clone was picked up one time. The rearrangement joins TRBV18 to TRBJ2-5; 7 nucleotides match TRBD1. V lost 5 bases, J lost 3 bases, and 9 bases stayed unmatched. CDR1 is KGHSH and CDR2 is LQKENI in the germline V gene. This CDR3 is 15 amino acids long. Here the CDR3 DNA reads TGTGCCAGCTCAACCCAACAGGGGCCGGAAGAGACCCAGTACTTC. As protein: CASSTQQGPEETQYF.

This chain connects TRBV7-9 to TRBJ2-7; TRBD1 matches 7 bases. This CDR3 comprises 13 residues. Germline V CDR1 and CDR2: SEHNR, FQNEAQ (reference sequence). Unmatched junction bases numbered 3, after V lost 5 bases and J lost 2 bases. This chain's CDR3 is CASSRDRTYEQYF. Written as DNA, the CDR3 is TGTGCCAGCAGCCGGGACAGAACCTACGAGCAGTACTTC.

The chain has TRBV6-5 and TRBJ2-7, with a possible D match to TRBD1 (6 bases). CDR1 and CDR2 (germline): MNHEY, SVGAGI. The CDR3 runs to 12 residues. Deletions cut 8 bases from V and 9 bases from J, with 17 bases between. The CDR3 sequence is CASGPYGGRQYF. CDR3 coding DNA: TGTGCCAGCGGCCCCTATGGGGGCCGGCAGTACTTC.

This clone was picked up a small number of times. DNA of the CDR3: TGTGCCAGCAGTTTAAGCGGTAGCGGGCGCGCGAACACCGGGGAGCTGTTTTTT. Its protein is CASSLSGSGRANTGELFF. This chain connects TRBV28 to TRBJ2-2, with 7 bases lining up with TRBD2. V lost 2 bases to trimming and J lost 0 bases; unmatched junction nucleotides: 9. This CDR3 contains 18 residues. The germline CDR1 and CDR2 sequences are MDHEN and SYDVKM.

This clone rates as medium-sized. The V gene is TRBV7-9, the J gene TRBJ1-1; TRBD1 matches at 11 bases. The germline CDR1 and CDR2 sequences are SEHNR and FQNEAQ (reference sequence). V lost 6 bases to trimming and J lost 0 bases; unmatched junction nucleotides: 12. This CDR3 comprises 18 residues. The CDR3 nucleotides are TGTGCCAGCAGTTATACGGGGGGACAGGGGGGAATGAACACTGAAGCTTTCTTT. Translation: CASSYTGGQGGMNTEAFF. Using reference TRBV7-9 and TRBJ1-1 for the parts outside the CDR3, the full variable domain is DTGVSQNPRHKITKRGQNVTFRCDPISEHNRLYWYRQTLGQGPEFLTYFQNEAQLEKSRLLSDRFSAERPKGSFSTLEIQRTEQGDSAMYLCASSYTGGQGGMNTEAFFGQGTRLTVV.

The rearrangement joins TRBV7-9 to TRBJ2-5; D perhaps matches TRBD1 (5 bases). The germline V and J ends were trimmed by 1 base and 5 bases, with 14 bases remaining between them. Germline CDR1 is SEHNR and CDR2 is FQNEAQ (reference sequence). This CDR3 region has 15 residues. CDR3 DNA: TGTGCCAGCAGCTTAGGCGATCAGGGCCACGAGACCCAGTACTTC. Translating it yields CASSLGDQGHETQYF.

This rearrangement joins TRBV7-2 to TRBJ2-7; TRBD1 matches at 7 bases. The germline V gene has CDR1 SGHTA and CDR2 FQGNSA. V trimming: 5 bases; J trimming: 3 bases; junction bases outside the gene matches: 10. This CDR3 contains 15 residues. The CDR3 loop reads CASSTFRTGYYEQYF. CDR3 in DNA: TGTGCCAGCAGCACCTTTCGGACAGGTTACTACGAGCAGTACTTC. The full variable domain, its missing parts supplied by reference TRBV7-2 and TRBJ2-7, is GAGVSQSPSNKVTEKGKDVELRCDPISGHTALYWYRQSLGQGLEFLIYFQGNSAPDKSGLPSDRFSAERTGGSVSTLTIQRTQQEDSAVYLCASSTFRTGYYEQYFGPGTRLTVT.

The chain is built from TRBV20-1 and TRBJ2-1, with 8 positions matching TRBD2. Losses at the gene ends were 7 bases for V and 6 bases for J; bases not matched to a gene: 2. Germline V gene sequence: CDR1 DFQATT, CDR2 SNEGSKA (reference sequence). This CDR3 is built from 11 residues. The CDR3 DNA follows: TGCAGTGTTGGGACTAGCAATGAGCAGTTCTTC. Translating gives CSVGTSNEQFF.

This clone was counted once. In nucleotides, the CDR3 is TGTGCCAGCAGTTTCCTGCGGGTTAGGGAGACCCAGTACTTC. Protein: CASSFLRVRETQYF. The V gene is TRBV6-5, the J gene TRBJ2-5; possible D gene TRBD2, 5 bases. This CDR3 is 14 amino acids long. CDR1 is MNHEY and CDR2 is SVGAGI in the germline V gene. V lost 4 bases and J lost 5, with 14 bases in between.

The rearrangement links TRBV7-2 to TRBJ1-5; D not resolved. Trimming left V 3 bases short and J 8 bases short, with 8 bases between. The CDR3 runs 12 residues. Germline loops: CDR1 SGHTA, CDR2 FQGNSA. DNA of the CDR3: TGTGCCAGCAGCTTCTGGGGAGAGCCCCAGCATTTT. Protein: CASSFWGEPQHF.

The chain has TRBV2 and TRBJ2-5; tentatively, D is TRBD1 (5 bases). The J call may be wrong; the DNA end is better matched by TRBJ2-7. This CDR3 is 14 amino acids long. Germline V gene data show CDR1 as SNHLY and CDR2 as FYNNEI. CDR3 in amino acids: CASSAGRALYEQYF. Written as DNA, the CDR3 is TGTGCCAGCAGTGCGGGCAGGGCCCTGTACGAGCAGTACTTC.

J is TRBJ1-5 and V is TRBV2; TRBD1 matches at 8 bases. The CDR3 runs to 15 residues. The germline V gene has CDR1 SNHLY and CDR2 FYNNEI. V shed 6 bases, J shed 4 bases, and the junction held 8 bases outside the gene matches. CDR3 residues: CASRIGTGRNQPQHF. For the CDR3, the DNA is TGTGCCAGCAGAATCGGGACAGGCAGAAATCAGCCCCAGCATTTT.

This clone was observed a single time. This chain uses TRBV6-6 with TRBJ1-6; TRBD1 matches 7 bases. This CDR3 has 13 amino acids. Trimming took 8 bases from V and 7 from J; bases not matched to a gene: 5. Germline-derived CDR1 and CDR2 are MNHNY and SVGAGI (reference sequence). The CDR3 region is CASLDRSNSPLHF. The CDR3 region has the DNA TGTGCCAGCCTGGACAGGTCAAATTCACCCCTCCACTTT.

In regard to this clone: The germline gene is not matched at one end of the junction; a read error may be the cause. The V and J genes are TRBV18 and TRBJ1-4; D is unresolved. This CDR3 region has 15 residues. Germline V CDR1 and CDR2: KGHSH, LQKENI. CDR3 DNA sequence: TGTGCCAGCTCACCATATGGACGGACTACTGAAAAACTGTTTTTT. Its translation is CASSPYGRTTEKLFF.

In nucleotides, the CDR3 is TGTGCCAGCAGACCTGGACAGACAGGGTTAAAGACCCAGTACTTC. Protein product: CASRPGQTGLKTQYF. J is TRBJ2-5 and V is TRBV27; 7 bases are shared with TRBD1. CDR3 size: 15 residues. Trimming removed 6 bases from V and 6 bases from J; junction bases left unmatched: 13. Germline CDR1 MNHEY, CDR2 SMNVEV (reference sequence).